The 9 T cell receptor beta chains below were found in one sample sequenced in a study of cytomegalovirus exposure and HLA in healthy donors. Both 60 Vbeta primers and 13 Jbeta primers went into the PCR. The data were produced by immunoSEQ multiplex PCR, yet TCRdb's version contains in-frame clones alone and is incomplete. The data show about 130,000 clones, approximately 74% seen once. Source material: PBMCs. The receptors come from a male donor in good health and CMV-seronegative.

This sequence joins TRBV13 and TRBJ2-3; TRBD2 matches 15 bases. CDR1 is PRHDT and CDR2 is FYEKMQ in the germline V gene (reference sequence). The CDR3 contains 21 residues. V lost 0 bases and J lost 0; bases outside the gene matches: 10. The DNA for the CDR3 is TGTGCCAGCAGCTTAGGAGGACTAGCGGGGGGGCCTAACCCTAGCACAGATACGCAGTATTTT. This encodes CASSLGGLAGGPNPSTDTQYF.

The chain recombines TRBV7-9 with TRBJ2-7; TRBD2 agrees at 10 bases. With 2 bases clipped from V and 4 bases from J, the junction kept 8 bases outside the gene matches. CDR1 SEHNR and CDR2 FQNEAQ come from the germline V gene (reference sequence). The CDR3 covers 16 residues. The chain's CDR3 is CASSLISGRGVYEQYF. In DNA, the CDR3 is TGTGCCAGCAGCTTAATAAGCGGGAGGGGAGTTTACGAGCAGTACTTC.

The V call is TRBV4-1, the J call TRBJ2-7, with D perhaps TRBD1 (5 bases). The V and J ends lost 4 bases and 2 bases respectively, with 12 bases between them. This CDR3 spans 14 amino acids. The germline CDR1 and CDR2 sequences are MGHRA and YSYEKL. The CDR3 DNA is TGCGCCAGCAGCCTCTCGGACAATCCCTACGAGCAGTACTTC. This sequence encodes CASSLSDNPYEQYF.

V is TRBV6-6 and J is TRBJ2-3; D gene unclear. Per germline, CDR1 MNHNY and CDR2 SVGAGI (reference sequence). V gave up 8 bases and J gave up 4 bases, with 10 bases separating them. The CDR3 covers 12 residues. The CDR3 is CASSPSADTQYF. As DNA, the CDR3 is TGTGCCAGCTCCCCGAGTGCAGATACGCAGTATTTT.

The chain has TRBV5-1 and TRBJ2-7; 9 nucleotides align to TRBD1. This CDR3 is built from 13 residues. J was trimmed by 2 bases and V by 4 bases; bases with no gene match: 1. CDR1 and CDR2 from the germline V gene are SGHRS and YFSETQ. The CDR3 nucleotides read TGCGCCAGCAGCCGACAGGGGGCCTACGAGCAGTACTTC. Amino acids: CASSRQGAYEQYF.

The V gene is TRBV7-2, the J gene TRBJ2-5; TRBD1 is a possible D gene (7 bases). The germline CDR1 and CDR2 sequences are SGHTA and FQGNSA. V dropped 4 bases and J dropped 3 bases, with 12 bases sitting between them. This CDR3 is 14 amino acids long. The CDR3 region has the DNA TGTGCCAGCAGCTCGCGGGACAGTAAAGAGACCCAGTACTTC. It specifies CASSSRDSKETQYF.

CDR3 sequence (DNA): TGTGCCAGCAGCTGGGGACTAGCGGGGCCCACCGGGGAGCTGTTTTTT. It codes for CASSWGLAGPTGELFF. The chain combines TRBV5-4 with TRBJ2-2, with TRBD2 matching 13 bases. This CDR3 has 16 amino acids. Germline CDR1 SGHNT, CDR2 YYREEE (reference sequence). V was clipped by 3 bases and J by 4 bases; unmatched bases: 3.

CDR3: CAARQALTGELFF. DNA for the CDR3: TGTGCCGCTCGACAGGCTCTCACCGGGGAGCTGTTTTTT. V usage is TRBV10-3 and J usage is TRBJ2-2; D perhaps matches TRBD1 (6 bases). In germline, CDR1 is ENHRY, CDR2 SYGVKD. With 11 bases removed from V and 4 bases from J, the gap between germline ends came to 14 bases. The CDR3 has 13 amino acids.

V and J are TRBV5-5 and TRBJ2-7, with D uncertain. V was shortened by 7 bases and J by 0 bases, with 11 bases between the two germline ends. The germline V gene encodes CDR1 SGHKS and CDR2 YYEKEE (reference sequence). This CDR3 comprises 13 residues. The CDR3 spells CASSKPPSYEQYF. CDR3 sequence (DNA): TGTGCCAGCTCCAAGCCCCCCTCCTACGAGCAGTACTTC.